The sequence of this TCR beta chain was determined in a study of cytomegalovirus exposure and HLA in healthy donors. Regarding the study as a whole: Most TCR beta V segments were productive about 90% or about 30% of the time in an earlier analysis.

Germline-derived CDR1 and CDR2 are MRHNA and SNTAGT. V was pared by 4 bases and J by 4 bases, with 10 bases of the junction left unmatched. This CDR3 comprises 16 residues. A note on this clone: The antigen remains unidentified.

Primers included in the PCR were 60 Vbeta and 13 Jbeta primers. In the study's own analysis: Unique TCR beta chains totaled about 78 million in a later count, with around 12 million of them shared. The repertoire was sequenced with immunoSEQ multiplex PCR; TCRdb's copy has only in-frame clones and lacks some. V, J and clone size are those of that table, while D and trimming were read from the DNA. The sample shows roughly 120,000 clones, approximately 78% of them seen only once. The chain links TRBV6-4 to TRBJ2-5; 9 positions agree with TRBD1. The sequencing input was PBMCs. The TCR originated in a woman aged 40-49 years in good health and CMV-seropositive. The DNA of the CDR3 is TGTGCCAGCAGTGCAACGAAACAGGGGGCAAGAGAGACCCAGTACTTC. It yields the protein CASSATKQGARETQYF.